This T cell receptor beta chain was retrieved from a study of technical replicates of blood from several donors. The assay was immunoSEQ multiplex PCR, and TCRdb's table has in-frame clones only and misses some. The sample contains about 72,000 clones, about 90% of which appear only once. CDR1 and CDR2 from the germline V gene are MDHEN and SYDVKM. The CDR3 totals 15 residues. J gave up 1 base and V 4 bases, and 7 bases lay outside the gene matches. This chain uses TRBV28 with TRBJ2-7; 7 bases line up with TRBD1. Sample: T cells isolated from PBMCs. This TCR was sampled from a human donor in good health. The CDR3 bases are TGTGCCAGCAGTTCGAATGACAGGGTTTCCTACGAGCAGTACTTC. Protein sequence: CASSSNDRVSYEQYF. Full variable domain (remainder filled in from reference TRBV28 and TRBJ2-7): DVKVTQSSRYLVKRTGEKVFLECVQDMDHENMFWYRQDPGLGLRLIYFSYDVKMKEKGDIPEGYSVSREKKERFSLILESASTNQTSMYLCASSSNDRVSYEQYFGPGTRLTVT.